The 24 T cell receptor beta chains reported below all come from one sample, sequenced in a study of T cell responses to AZD1222 COVID-19 vaccine. The data were produced by immunoSEQ multiplex PCR, yet TCRdb's version contains in-frame clones alone and is incomplete. Of around 150,000 clones listed, around 90% are singletons. The sample was peripheral blood, taken 28 days after the second AZD1222 dose. These receptors were collected from an adult who received the AZD1222 COVID-19 vaccine.

V is TRBV11-2 and J is TRBJ2-1; 8 bases line up with TRBD2. The CDR3 has 17 residues. Germline assignment: CDR1 SGHAT and CDR2 FQNNGV. The V segment lost 2 bases and the J segment 6 bases; nucleotides outside the gene matches: 12. This CDR3 reads CASSLLAGLGHFNEQFF. Here the CDR3 DNA reads TGTGCCAGCAGCTTACTTGCGGGACTAGGCCATTTCAATGAGCAGTTCTTC.

The chain carries TRBV18 and TRBJ2-7; a possible D gene is TRBD1 (6 bases). Germline V gene data show CDR1 as KGHSH and CDR2 as LQKENI. The CDR3 spans 16 residues. The V and J ends lost 0 bases and 0 bases respectively, with 12 bases between them. CDR3 residues: CASSPPPGQASYEQYF. The CDR3 DNA sequence: TGTGCCAGCTCACCACCTCCGGGACAAGCCTCCTACGAGCAGTACTTC. The variable domain in full, completed from reference TRBV18 and TRBJ2-7, reads NAGVMQNPRHLVRRRGQEARLRCSPMKGHSHVYWYRQLPEEGLKFMVYLQKENIIDESGMPKERFSAEFPKEGPSILRIQQVVRGDSAAYFCASSPPPGQASYEQYFGPGTRLTVT.

This chain uses TRBV27 with TRBJ1-6, with 8 bases aligning to TRBD1. This CDR3 comprises 18 residues. Trimming cost V 1 base and J 10 bases; bases outside gene matches: 15. Germline V lookup: CDR1 MNHEY, CDR2 SMNVEV (reference sequence). The DNA of the CDR3 is TGTGCCAGCAGTTTATTCCCGCGAACAGGGGGGCCACGCTCACCCCTCCACTTT. It specifies CASSLFPRTGGPRSPLHF.

V gene TRBV27 combines with J gene TRBJ1-2, with a possible D match to TRBD1 (6 bases). CDR3 length equals 13 residues. Germline V lookup: CDR1 MNHEY, CDR2 SMNVEV (reference sequence). V was cut by 3 bases and J by 2 bases, with 7 bases left in between. CDR3 coding DNA: TGTGCCAGCAGTTTTCAGGGGAACTATGGCTACACCTTC. This encodes CASSFQGNYGYTF.

This chain connects TRBV2 to TRBJ2-1; 7 bases align to TRBD2. Trimming at V came to 4 bases and at J to 7 bases, leaving 7 bases not matched to a gene. This CDR3 region has 14 residues. The germline V gene has CDR1 SNHLY and CDR2 FYNNEI. The CDR3 bases are TGTGCCAGCAGTGGGGCCAGCGGGATAAATGAGCAGTTCTTC. Protein: CASSGASGINEQFF.

This clone has only a few counts. V and J are TRBV30 and TRBJ1-1, with 9 bases lining up with TRBD1. CDR3 length equals 12 residues. V was pared by 8 bases and J by 5 bases, with 6 bases of the junction left unmatched. Germline CDR1 GTSNPN, CDR2 SVGIG (reference sequence). CDR3 nucleotides: TGTGCCGGAATAGGACAGGGGACTGAAGCTTTCTTT. It codes for CAGIGQGTEAFF. Complete variable domain (other parts from reference TRBV30 and TRBJ1-1): SQTIHQWPATLVQPVGSPLSLECTVEGTSNPNLYWYRQAAGRGLQLLFYSVGIGQISSEVPQNLSASRPQDRQFILSSKKLLLSDSGFYLCAGIGQGTEAFFGQGTRLTVV.

CDR3 amino acids: CASSPLMTGNYGYTF. In nucleotides, the CDR3 is TGTGCCAGCAGCCCCCTTATGACAGGGAACTATGGCTACACCTTC. The chain joins TRBV3-1 (or the pseudogene TRBV3-2) to TRBJ1-2; 7 positions agree with TRBD1. V lost 4 bases to trimming and J lost 2 bases; unmatched junction nucleotides: 7. In germline, CDR1 is LGHDT, CDR2 YNNKEL (reference sequence). This CDR3 has 15 residues.

This rearrangement joins TRBV14 to TRBJ1-4; no reliable D call. Germline V gives CDR1 SGHDN, CDR2 FVKESK. The CDR3 is made up of 17 amino acids. V was clipped by 1 base and J by 0 bases, with 12 bases between them. The chain's CDR3 is CASSQGRRPTTNEKLFF. CDR3 coding DNA: TGTGCCAGCAGCCAAGGTCGCAGGCCGACAACTAATGAAAAACTGTTTTTT.

This sequence joins TRBV10-3 and TRBJ2-5, with D perhaps TRBD1 or TRBD2 (5 bases each). Germline CDR1 and CDR2: ENHRY and SYGVKD. The CDR3 is 13 residues long. Trimming took 3 bases from V and 4 from J, leaving 9 bases between them. This chain's CDR3 is CAISDRDAETQYF. The CDR3 DNA reads as TGTGCCATCAGTGATAGGGACGCAGAGACCCAGTACTTC.

V usage is TRBV7-9 and J usage is TRBJ2-3, with D perhaps TRBD2 (5 bases). Germline V gives CDR1 SEHNR, CDR2 FQNEAQ (reference sequence). The CDR3 runs 14 residues. Trimming removed 3 bases from V and 2 bases from J, with 9 bases in between. The chain's CDR3 is CASSFEGTTDTQYF. CDR3 coding DNA: TGTGCCAGCAGCTTCGAGGGAACCACAGATACGCAGTATTTT.

The chain carries TRBV5-1 and TRBJ2-7, with D unresolved. The V gene's germline CDR1 is SGHRS and CDR2 YFSETQ. With 4 bases removed from V and 1 base from J, the gap between germline ends came to 15 bases. The CDR3 loop spans 15 amino acids. In nucleotides, the CDR3 is TGCGCCAGCAGCCCTATAGTCGCAGGATCCTACGAGCAGTACTTC. The encoded protein is CASSPIVAGSYEQYF. Complete variable domain (other parts from reference TRBV5-1 and TRBJ2-7): KAGVTQTPRYLIKTRGQQVTLSCSPISGHRSVSWYQQTPGQGLQFLFEYFSETQRNKGNFPGRFSGRQFSNSRSEMNVSTLELGDSALYLCASSPIVAGSYEQYFGPGTRLTVT.

V is TRBV6-5 and J is TRBJ1-1; TRBD1 matches at 7 bases. Unmatched junction bases numbered 11, after V lost 6 bases and J lost 4 bases. From germline, CDR1 is MNHEY and CDR2 SVGAGI. The CDR3 loop spans 15 amino acids. The CDR3 DNA follows: TGTGCCAGCAGCGCTACTTACAGGGGTTCCACTGAAGCTTTCTTT. Its protein product is CASSATYRGSTEAFF.

V is TRBV5-4 and J is TRBJ2-7; 8 nucleotides match TRBD1. Germline V CDR1 and CDR2: SGHNT, YYREEE (reference sequence). The CDR3 runs 17 residues. V lost 4 bases to trimming and J lost 0 bases; unmatched junction nucleotides: 12. The chain's CDR3 is CASSPRLGQGSSYEQYF. In DNA form, the CDR3 reads TGTGCCAGCAGCCCCCGACTCGGACAGGGTAGCTCCTACGAGCAGTACTTC.

The genes are TRBV10-3 and TRBJ2-1; 9 bases agree with TRBD1. The CDR3 spans 15 residues. V was pared by 4 bases and J by 3 bases, with 4 bases of the junction left unmatched. Germline V CDR1 and CDR2: ENHRY, SYGVKD. The CDR3 protein is CAISVVTGGYNEQFF. CDR3 nucleotide sequence: TGTGCCATCAGTGTAGTGACAGGGGGCTACAATGAGCAGTTCTTC.

Only one count was recorded for this clone. J is TRBJ2-7 and V is TRBV11-2, with 7 bases lining up with TRBD1. CDR1 SGHAT and CDR2 FQNNGV come from the germline V gene. The trim removed 5 bases at V and 0 bases at J, leaving 7 bases unmatched. CDR3 size: 15 residues. CDR3 sequence (DNA): TGTGCCAGCAGCGACAGGGCCTCAGCCTCCTACGAGCAGTACTTC. Its translation is CASSDRASASYEQYF.

This chain joins TRBV29-1 and TRBJ2-7, with 10 nucleotides matching TRBD1. This CDR3 is 12 amino acids long. Germline lookup yields CDR1 SQVTM and CDR2 ANQGSEA. V lost 7 bases to trimming and J lost 2 bases; unmatched junction nucleotides: 2. The DNA of the CDR3 is TGCAGCGCAGGACAGGGGGCCTACGAGCAGTACTTC. Its translation is CSAGQGAYEQYF.

The V call is TRBV5-6, the J call TRBJ2-7; 13 bases are shared with TRBD2. The germline gives CDR1 SGHDT, CDR2 YYEEEE. Trimming cost V 4 bases and J 5 bases; bases outside gene matches: 9. The CDR3 has 16 amino acids. CDR3: CASSETSGGTINEQYF. CDR3 DNA sequence: TGTGCCAGCAGCGAGACTAGCGGGGGGACAATCAACGAGCAGTACTTC.

The genes are TRBV5-8 and TRBJ2-3, with 9 nucleotides matching TRBD2. The CDR3 contains 15 residues. CDR1 is SGHTS and CDR2 is YDEGEE in the germline V gene. J gave up 4 bases and V 4 bases, and 7 bases lay outside the gene matches. CDR3 amino acids: CASSPSSGTADTQYF. CDR3 in DNA: TGTGCCAGCAGCCCATCTAGCGGGACCGCAGATACGCAGTATTTT.

The CDR3 DNA reads as TGCGCCAGCAGCTTGGGGGCAGGGGTTAACTATGGCTACACCTTC. Amino acids: CASSLGAGVNYGYTF. The chain recombines TRBV5-1 with TRBJ1-2, with TRBD1 as a possible D gene (6 bases). The CDR3 has 15 residues. V was shortened by 0 bases and J by 1 base, with 10 bases between the two germline ends. Germline assignment: CDR1 SGHRS and CDR2 YFSETQ. Combining the CDR3 with reference TRBV5-1 and TRBJ1-2 gives the whole variable domain KAGVTQTPRYLIKTRGQQVTLSCSPISGHRSVSWYQQTPGQGLQFLFEYFSETQRNKGNFPGRFSGRQFSNSRSEMNVSTLELGDSALYLCASSLGAGVNYGYTFGSGTRLTVV.

V and J are TRBV7-2 and TRBJ2-3, with 9 bases matching TRBD2. V was pared by 2 bases and J by 6 bases, with 9 bases of the junction left unmatched. The germline V gene encodes CDR1 SGHTA and CDR2 FQGNSA. This CDR3 spans 16 amino acids. CDR3 nucleotides: TGTGCCAGCAGCTTACTCGCGCGGGAGGGCCCGGATACGCAGTATTTT. Protein product: CASSLLAREGPDTQYF.

This clone was seen a single time. The DNA for the CDR3 is TGTGCCAGCAGCCAAGTTAGGGACTGGGGGAATGAGCAGTTCTTC. This encodes CASSQVRDWGNEQFF. This rearrangement joins TRBV3-1 (or the pseudogene TRBV3-2) to TRBJ2-1; tentatively, D is TRBD2 (6 bases). The CDR3 has 15 residues. V was trimmed by 1 base and J by 7 bases, leaving 14 bases between them. Looked up from germline, CDR1 is LGHDT and CDR2 is YNNKEL (reference sequence).

V gene TRBV10-3 combines with J gene TRBJ1-1; D remains ambiguous. CDR3 length: 14 amino acids. In germline, CDR1 is ENHRY, CDR2 SYGVKD. V shed 10 bases and J shed 1 base, with 16 bases lying between them. The CDR3 region is CATVLAAGNTEAFF. Written as DNA, the CDR3 is TGTGCCACCGTTCTAGCTGCAGGGAACACTGAAGCTTTCTTT.

This chain uses TRBV3-1 (or the pseudogene TRBV3-2) with TRBJ2-7, with 12 bases that match TRBD2. There are 17 residues in the CDR3. CDR1 is LGHDT, CDR2 YNNKEL, per germline (reference sequence). V gave up 2 bases and J gave up 0 bases; unmatched junction bases: 5. The CDR3 DNA reads as TGTGCCAGCAGCCAACTAGCGGGAGGGCGGAGCTCCTACGAGCAGTACTTC. Translated, it gives CASSQLAGGRSSYEQYF.

The chain carries TRBV28 and TRBJ1-5; D is possibly TRBD1 (6 bases). Trimming left V 6 bases short and J 11 bases short, with 26 bases between. The CDR3 is 16 residues long. Germline-derived CDR1 and CDR2 are MDHEN and SYDVKM. The CDR3, as DNA: TGTGCCAGCAGCCTCCCTTTATCACAGGGCCGCCCGGCCCAGCATTTT. This sequence encodes CASSLPLSQGRPAQHF.